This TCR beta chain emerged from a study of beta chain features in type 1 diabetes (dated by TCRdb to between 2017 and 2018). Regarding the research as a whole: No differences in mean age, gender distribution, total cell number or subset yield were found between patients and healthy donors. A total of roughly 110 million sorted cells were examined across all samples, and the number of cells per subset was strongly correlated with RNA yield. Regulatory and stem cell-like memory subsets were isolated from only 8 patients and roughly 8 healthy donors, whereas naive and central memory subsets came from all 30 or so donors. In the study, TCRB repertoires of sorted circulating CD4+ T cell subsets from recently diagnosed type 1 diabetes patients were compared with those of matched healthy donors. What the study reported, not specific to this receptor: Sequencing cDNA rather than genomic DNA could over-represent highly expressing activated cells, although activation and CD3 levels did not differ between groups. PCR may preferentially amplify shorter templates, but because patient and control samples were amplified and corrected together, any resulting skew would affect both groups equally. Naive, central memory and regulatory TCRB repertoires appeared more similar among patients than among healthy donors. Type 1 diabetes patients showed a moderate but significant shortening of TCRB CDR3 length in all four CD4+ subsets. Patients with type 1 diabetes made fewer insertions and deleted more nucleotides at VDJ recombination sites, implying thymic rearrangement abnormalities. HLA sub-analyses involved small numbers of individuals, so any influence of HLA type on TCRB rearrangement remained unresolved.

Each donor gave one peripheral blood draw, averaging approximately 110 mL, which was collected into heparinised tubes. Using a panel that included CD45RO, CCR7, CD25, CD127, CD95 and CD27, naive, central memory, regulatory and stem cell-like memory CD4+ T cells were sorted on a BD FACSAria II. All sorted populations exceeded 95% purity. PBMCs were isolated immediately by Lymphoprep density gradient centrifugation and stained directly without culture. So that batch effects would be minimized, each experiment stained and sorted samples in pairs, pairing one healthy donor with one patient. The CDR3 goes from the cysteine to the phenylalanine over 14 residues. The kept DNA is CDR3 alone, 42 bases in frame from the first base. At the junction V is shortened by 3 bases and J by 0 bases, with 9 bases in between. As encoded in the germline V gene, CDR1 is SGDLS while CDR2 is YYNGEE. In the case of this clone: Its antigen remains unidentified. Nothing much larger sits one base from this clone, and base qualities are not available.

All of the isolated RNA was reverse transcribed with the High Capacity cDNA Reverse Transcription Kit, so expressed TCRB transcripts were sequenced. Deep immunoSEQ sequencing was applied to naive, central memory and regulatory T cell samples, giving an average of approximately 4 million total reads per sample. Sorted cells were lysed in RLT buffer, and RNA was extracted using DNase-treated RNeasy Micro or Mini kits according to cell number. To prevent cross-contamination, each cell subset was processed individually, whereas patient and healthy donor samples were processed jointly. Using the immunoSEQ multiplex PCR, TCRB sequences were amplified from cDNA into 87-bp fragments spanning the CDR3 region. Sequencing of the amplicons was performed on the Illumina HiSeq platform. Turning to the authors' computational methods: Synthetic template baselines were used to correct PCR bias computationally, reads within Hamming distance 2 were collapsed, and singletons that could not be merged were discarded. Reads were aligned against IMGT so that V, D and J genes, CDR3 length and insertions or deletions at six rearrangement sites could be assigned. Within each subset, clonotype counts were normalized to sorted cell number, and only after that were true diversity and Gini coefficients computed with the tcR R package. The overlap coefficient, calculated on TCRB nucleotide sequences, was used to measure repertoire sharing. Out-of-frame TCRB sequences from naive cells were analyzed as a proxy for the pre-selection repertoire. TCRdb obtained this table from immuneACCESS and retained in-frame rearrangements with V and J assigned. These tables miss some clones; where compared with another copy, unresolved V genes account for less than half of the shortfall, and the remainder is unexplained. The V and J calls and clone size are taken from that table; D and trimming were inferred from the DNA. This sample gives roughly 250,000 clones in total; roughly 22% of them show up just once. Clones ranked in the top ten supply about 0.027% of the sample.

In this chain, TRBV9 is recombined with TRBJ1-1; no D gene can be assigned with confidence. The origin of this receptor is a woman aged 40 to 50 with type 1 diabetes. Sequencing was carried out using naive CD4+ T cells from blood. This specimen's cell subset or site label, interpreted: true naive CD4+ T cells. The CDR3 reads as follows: CASSAGSMNTEAFF. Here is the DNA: TGTGCCAGCAGCGCGGGGTCTATGAACACTGAAGCTTTCTTT.